This is a list of T cell receptor beta chains from one sample in a study of cytomegalovirus exposure and HLA in healthy donors. Using immunoSEQ multiplex PCR, the repertoire was profiled, and TCRdb retains in-frame clones only, with some absent. The data contain roughly 100,000 clones, 60% to 75% of them singletons. The material sequenced was PBMCs. The receptors originated from a woman aged 40 to 50 in good health and CMV-seronegative. Each CDR3 is given with its conserved first and last residue. The D gene is left open where the match is weak. Not all rows give a size; the values are once, few, many and, for expanded clones, a class.

>NA|NA|TRBV6-6|13|TRBJ2-5
CASSAGTAETQYF
TGTGCCAGCAGCGCGGGGACTGCGGAGACCCAGTACTTC
>once|NA|TRBV10-3|17|TRBJ2-7
CAISESSPRTVKYEQYF
TGTGCCATCAGTGAGTCGTCCCCGCGGACAGTAAAATACGAGCAGTACTTC
>NA|TRBD1|TRBV2|14|TRBJ1-5
CASSEDRSDQPQHF
TGTGCCAGCAGTGAGGACAGGTCTGATCAGCCCCAGCATTTT
>NA|NA|TRBV7-2|15|TRBJ1-1
CASSLDLHGGSEAFF
TGTGCCAGCAGCTTAGATCTCCACGGCGGTTCTGAAGCTTTCTTT
>NA|TRBD2|TRBV5-4|19|TRBJ2-1
CASSVPGLAGYTTGNEQFF
TGTGCCAGCAGCGTTCCGGGACTAGCGGGATATACAACCGGCAATGAGCAGTTCTTC
>NA|TRBD1|TRBV6-5|13|TRBJ1-5
CASRRGQGQPQHF
TGTGCCAGCAGAAGGGGGCAGGGTCAGCCCCAGCATTTT
>NA|TRBD2|TRBV12-5|19|TRBJ2-2
CASGLEGLAGFRNTGELFF
TGTGCTAGTGGTTTGGAGGGACTAGCGGGATTCAGGAACACCGGGGAGCTGTTTTTT
>NA|NA|TRBV7-9|16|TRBJ1-4
CASSPPSGTTEEKLFF
TGTGCCAGCAGCCCCCCCTCCGGGACAACGGAGGAGAAACTGTTTTTT
>NA|TRBD2|TRBV13|14|TRBJ2-7
CASSRSGRSYEQYF
TGTGCCAGCAGCCGTAGCGGGAGAAGTTACGAGCAGTACTTC
>NA|TRBD1|TRBV18|14|TRBJ2-7
CASSPSGQDYEQYF
TGTGCCAGCTCACCATCGGGACAGGACTACGAGCAGTACTTC
>once|NA|TRBV7-9|16|TRBJ1-2
CASSLGVGGSNYGYTF
TGTGCCAGCAGCTTAGGAGTGGGGGGTTCCAACTATGGCTACACCTTC
>few|TRBD2|TRBV7-2|15|TRBJ2-5
CASSVAGVWQETQYF
TGTGCCAGCAGCGTCGCGGGAGTTTGGCAAGAGACCCAGTACTTC
>NA|TRBD1|TRBV7-2|14|TRBJ1-2
CASTQGQGNYGYTF
TGTGCCAGCACACAGGGACAGGGGAACTATGGCTACACCTTC
>NA|TRBD1|TRBV27|14|TRBJ2-7
CASSLTQGAYEQYF
TGTGCCAGCAGTTTAACGCAGGGGGCCTACGAGCAGTACTTC
>few|TRBD1|TRBV5-3|14|TRBJ2-1
CARSTPTGGTEQFF
TGTGCCAGAAGCACACCAACAGGGGGCACTGAGCAGTTCTTC
>NA|NA|TRBV18|11|TRBJ1-5
CASSPRWPQHF
TGTGCCAGCTCACCGAGATGGCCCCAGCATTTT
>NA|NA|TRBV7-3|15|TRBJ2-3
CASSLRLAGLDTQYF
TGTGCCAGCAGCTTAAGGTTGGCGGGCCTAGATACGCAGTATTTT
>NA|NA|TRBV5-1|14|TRBJ2-3
CASCPSWGVDTQYF
TGCGCCAGCTGCCCGAGTTGGGGGGTTGATACGCAGTATTTT
>NA|NA|TRBV28|12|TRBJ2-7
CASSEGVYEQYF
TGTGCCAGCAGTGAGGGAGTTTACGAGCAGTACTTC
>NA|NA|TRBV18|14|TRBJ1-1
CASSPPHGNTEAFF
TGTGCCAGCTCACCACCGCACGGTAACACTGAAGCTTTCTTT
>NA|NA|TRBV7-9|19|TRBJ2-1
CASSLPRTGSAPSYNEQFF
TGTGCCAGCAGCCTTCCACGGACCGGGAGTGCCCCCTCCTACAATGAGCAGTTCTTC
>NA|NA|TRBV19|14|TRBJ1-4
CASSPDRTNEKLFF
TGTGCCAGTAGCCCCGACAGAACTAATGAAAAGCTGTTTTTT
>NA|NA|TRBV11-2|14|TRBJ2-7
CASSSWTEPYEQYF
TGTGCCAGCAGCTCTTGGACAGAACCCTACGAGCAGTACTTC
>few|TRBD1|TRBV6-1|15|TRBJ1-5
CASSATTGKFGPQHF
TGTGCCAGCAGTGCAACGACAGGGAAGTTTGGGCCCCAGCATTTT
>NA|TRBD1|TRBV18|16|TRBJ1-1
CASSPRYGQGTTEAFF
TGTGCCAGCTCGCCCCGCTACGGACAGGGCACCACTGAAGCTTTCTTT
>NA|TRBD1|TRBV7-9|14|TRBJ1-1
CSSRAGGADTEAFF
TGTTCCAGCAGAGCAGGGGGCGCGGACACTGAAGCTTTCTTT